The 10 T cell receptor beta chains in this list originate from one sample, sequenced in a study of cytomegalovirus exposure and HLA in healthy donors. The table came from immunoSEQ multiplex PCR; TCRdb's copy has only in-frame clones and leaves some out. The table shows about 360,000 clones, with about nine tenths occurring only once. The specimen sequenced was PBMCs. The receptors derive from a woman under 30 in good health and CMV-seronegative.

This clone has a single count. The chain links TRBV4-1 to TRBJ2-7; 7 bases are a match to TRBD1. Trimming removed 1 base from V and 5 bases from J; junction bases left unmatched: 8. CDR3 length equals 15 residues. Germline V gives CDR1 MGHRA, CDR2 YSYEKL. The CDR3 protein is CASSQVDRTYDEQYF. CDR3 sequence (DNA): TGCGCCAGCAGCCAAGTGGACAGGACGTACGACGAGCAGTACTTC.

This chain uses TRBV18 with TRBJ1-2; TRBD1 matches 8 bases. Losses at the gene ends were 3 bases for V and 6 bases for J; bases not matched to a gene: 3. The CDR3 is made up of 13 amino acids. Germline CDR1 and CDR2: KGHSH and LQKENI. CDR3 sequence reads: CASSPTGDNGYTF. The CDR3 region has the DNA TGTGCCAGCTCACCGACAGGGGATAATGGCTACACCTTC.

V usage is TRBV29-1 and J usage is TRBJ2-3; 10 bases map to TRBD2. The CDR3 length is 17 residues. CDR1 SQVTM and CDR2 ANQGSEA come from the germline V gene. V was pared by 0 bases and J by 5 bases, with 11 bases of the junction left unmatched. CDR3 DNA: TGCAGCGTTGAAGAGGGTTGGTTAGCGGGGGGCCGAGATACGCAGTATTTT. It translates to CSVEEGWLAGGRDTQYF.

This chain links TRBV27 with TRBJ1-4; a possible D gene is TRBD1 (5 bases). This CDR3 is built from 14 residues. Germline V gene sequence: CDR1 MNHEY, CDR2 SMNVEV (reference sequence). V lost 2 bases and J 5 bases, leaving 9 bases between the germline ends. CDR3 sequence reads: CASSLRGANEKLFF. The CDR3 region has the DNA TGTGCCAGCAGTTTAAGGGGTGCGAATGAAAAACTGTTTTTT.

The V gene is TRBV7-2, the J gene TRBJ2-7, with TRBD2 matching 13 bases. J gave up 6 bases and V 5 bases, and 7 bases lay outside the gene matches. Germline V lookup: CDR1 SGHTA, CDR2 FQGNSA. The CDR3 loop spans 15 amino acids. The CDR3 protein is CASSTRTSGGSEQYF. The DNA for the CDR3 is TGTGCCAGCAGCACTCGGACTAGCGGGGGAAGCGAGCAGTACTTC.

The J gene is TRBJ2-1, the V gene TRBV2, with a possible D match to TRBD2 (6 bases). The CDR3 has 15 residues. Trimming shortened V by 7 bases and J by 5 bases, and 18 bases separated the two germline ends. The germline gives CDR1 SNHLY, CDR2 FYNNEI. The CDR3 is CASKVERVADNEQFF. In DNA form, the CDR3 reads TGTGCCAGCAAAGTGGAGCGAGTAGCGGACAATGAGCAGTTCTTC.

The chain employs TRBV6-1 and TRBJ1-5; D is undetermined. Germline CDR1 MNHNS, CDR2 SASEGT. The CDR3 contains 14 residues. The germline V and J ends were trimmed by 0 bases and 5 bases, with 8 bases remaining between them. The CDR3 reads CASSEAGGDQPQHF. In nucleotides, the CDR3 is TGTGCCAGCAGTGAAGCCGGAGGAGATCAGCCCCAGCATTTT.

This clone was detected only once. The chain links TRBV7-3 to TRBJ2-2; TRBD2 matches at 8 bases. Unmatched junction bases numbered 5, after V lost 1 base and J lost 4 bases. Germline V gene sequence: CDR1 SGHTA, CDR2 FQGTGA. The CDR3 contains 16 residues. In DNA, the CDR3 is TGTGCCAGCAGCTTAAGAGCGGGAGACTTCACCGGGGAGCTGTTTTTT. It yields the protein CASSLRAGDFTGELFF. The full variable domain, completed using reference TRBV7-3 and TRBJ2-2, is GAGVSQTPSNKVTEKGKYVELRCDPISGHTALYWYRQSLGQGPEFLIYFQGTGAADDSGLPNDRFFAVRPEGSVSTLKIQRTERGDSAVYLCASSLRAGDFTGELFFGEGSRLTVL.

To note about this clone: Other nucleotide sequences from this sample produce the same CDR3. The chain employs TRBV27 and TRBJ2-7; D perhaps matches TRBD1 (6 bases). The V end was cut by 2 bases, the J end by 7 bases, with 9 bases between. CDR3 length: 12 residues. Germline V gene lookup returns CDR1 MNHEY and CDR2 SMNVEV (reference sequence). This chain's CDR3 is CASSLLQGEQYF. The DNA of the CDR3 is TGTGCCAGCAGTTTACTACAGGGTGAGCAGTACTTC.

The J gene is TRBJ2-7, the V gene TRBV18; a possible D gene is TRBD2 (6 bases). The CDR3 length is 14 residues. Germline V gene lookup returns CDR1 KGHSH and CDR2 LQKENI. With 4 bases removed from V and 5 bases from J, the gap between germline ends came to 15 bases. The CDR3 loop is CASSLLPGVHEQYF. The CDR3 DNA is TGTGCCAGCTCACTACTACCGGGGGTCCACGAGCAGTACTTC.